This TCR beta chain was documented in a study of T cells after yellow fever vaccination. On the study more broadly: Low-cell-number fractions underwent preparation using SMART-Seq v4 Ultra Low Input. Findings of the study overall: Weaker in magnitude, the secondary response showed a faster peak on day 5 versus 15. Booster samples showed a return of most primary-vaccination clones (around 96% CD4, 85% to 90% CD8). A small proportion of clonotypes was detected in both the CD4 and CD8 compartments.

This CDR3 has 15 amino acids. Trimming shortened V by 1 base and J by 3 bases, and 10 bases separated the two germline ends. The germline CDR1 and CDR2 sequences are SGHTA and FQGNSA. Using its own MiXCR run on the 5' RACE reads, TCRdb lists one record per CDR3 protein. Of some 600,000 distinct CDR3 sequences in the sample, 9% to 15% were seen once. This clonotype was detected only a few times. Its antigen is undetermined. This TCR derives from a man aged 25 to 40 who received the YFV17D yellow fever vaccine. Sequenced material: PBMCs, taken on the day of the yellow fever booster vaccination. This chain joins TRBV7-2 and TRBJ2-1, with D unresolved. CDR3 sequence (DNA): TGTGCCAGCAGCTTAGTTGCGGCCGACTACAATGAGCAGTTCTTC. Translation gives CASSLVAADYNEQFF.